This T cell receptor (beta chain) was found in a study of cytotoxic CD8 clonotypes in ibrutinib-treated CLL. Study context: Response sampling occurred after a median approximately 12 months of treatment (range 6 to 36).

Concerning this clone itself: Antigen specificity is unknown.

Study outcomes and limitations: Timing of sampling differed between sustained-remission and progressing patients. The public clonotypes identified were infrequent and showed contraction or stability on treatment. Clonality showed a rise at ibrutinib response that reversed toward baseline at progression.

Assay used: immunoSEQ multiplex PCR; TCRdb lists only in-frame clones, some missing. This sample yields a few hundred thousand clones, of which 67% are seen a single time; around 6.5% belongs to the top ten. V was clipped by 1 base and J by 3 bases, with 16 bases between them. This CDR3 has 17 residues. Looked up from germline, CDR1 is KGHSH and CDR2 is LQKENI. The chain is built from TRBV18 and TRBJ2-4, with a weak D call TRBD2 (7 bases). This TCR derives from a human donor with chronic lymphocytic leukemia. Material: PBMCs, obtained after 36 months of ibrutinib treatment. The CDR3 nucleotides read TGTGCCAGCTCACCACTTTGGGGGGGGGCCGGCAAAAACATTCAGTACTTC. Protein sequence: CASSPLWGGAGKNIQYF.